The rows below give T cell receptor beta chains drawn from one sample of a study of cytomegalovirus exposure and HLA in healthy donors. The table came from immunoSEQ multiplex PCR; TCRdb's copy has only in-frame clones and leaves some out. The table has more than 85,000 clones, 83% seen once. Specimen: PBMCs. These receptors were taken from a man aged 35 to 55 in good health and CMV-seronegative. CDR3s include the opening cysteine and the closing phenylalanine or tryptophan. D genes are given only for firm matches. Part of the rows lack a size; the others show once, few, many or a class for expanded clones.

DNA,CDR3,size,D,J,V
TGTGCCAGCAGCCCCGTACCGGACAGCCACCCCGGCTACGAGCAGTACTTC,CASSPVPDSHPGYEQYF,NA,NA,TRBJ2-7,TRBV5-8
TGTGCCAGCAGCCAAAGGACGGGGTTTTACAATGAGCAGTTCTTC,CASSQRTGFYNEQFF,NA,NA,TRBJ2-1,TRBV11-2
TGTGCCAGCAGTGCGAGCGGGATCTATGGCTACACCTTC,CASSASGIYGYTF,NA,NA,TRBJ1-2,TRBV2
TGTGCCAGTAGTGACACAGGGGACACTGAAGCTTTCTTT,CASSDTGDTEAFF,few,TRBD1,TRBJ1-1,TRBV19
TGCGCCAGCAGCCCTTCAGGGGGCGCGGGGACAGATACGCAGTATTTT,CASSPSGGAGTDTQYF,few,TRBD1,TRBJ2-3,TRBV5-1
TGTGCCAGCAGCTTAGGCGGTAGCGGGGGGGCAGGGGAGACCCAGTACTTC,CASSLGGSGGAGETQYF,NA,TRBD2,TRBJ2-5,TRBV11-2
TGTGCCAGCAGCTCTTTAGCGGGGGGGAAGGGCGAGCAGTACTTC,CASSSLAGGKGEQYF,NA,TRBD2,TRBJ2-7,TRBV7-6
TGCGCCAGCAGCTTCCCGGGGGCTGGAAACACCATATATTTT,CASSFPGAGNTIYF,NA,NA,TRBJ1-3,TRBV5-1
TGTGCCAGCAGCTTAATGGGGGGGAGGACGTACGAGCAGTACTTC,CASSLMGGRTYEQYF,NA,TRBD2,TRBJ2-7,TRBV7-3
TGTGCCAGCAGCTTAGTATTTGGGGGGGAAGATCAGCCCCAGCATTTT,CASSLVFGGEDQPQHF,once,NA,TRBJ1-5,TRBV11-3
TGTGCCAGCAGCGGGGGCCTGGCGGATACGCAGTATTTT,CASSGGLADTQYF,once,NA,TRBJ2-3,TRBV4-2
TGTGCCAGCAGCGGCGGGGCGGGGCAGGGAGGGACTGAAGCTTTCTTT,CASSGGAGQGGTEAFF,NA,NA,TRBJ1-1,TRBV9
TGTGCCAGCAGCCTAGACAGGGGCATCCTTAATGAGCAGTTCTTC,CASSLDRGILNEQFF,once,TRBD1,TRBJ2-1,TRBV7-3
TGCGCCAGCAGCTTGGAACCCCGCCAGGGCCAGAATCCAACTAATGAAAAACTGTTTTTT,CASSLEPRQGQNPTNEKLFF,NA,NA,TRBJ1-4,TRBV5-1
TGTGCCAGCAGCGCACGTACAGGTAGTGTCCAGGGTTTCCAAGAGACCCAGTACTTC,CASSARTGSVQGFQETQYF,once,NA,TRBJ2-5,TRBV7-9
TGTGCCAGTAGTATACAGGGGAACTATGGCTACACCTTC,CASSIQGNYGYTF,NA,NA,TRBJ1-2,TRBV19
TGCGCCAGCAGCGGGACAGGGGGCCAAGAGCAGTACTTC,CASSGTGGQEQYF,NA,TRBD1,TRBJ2-7,TRBV5-1
TGTGCCAGCAGCGAGAGCCGACTTGGGGAGCAGTACTTC,CASSESRLGEQYF,NA,NA,TRBJ2-7,TRBV11-2
TGTGCCAGCAGCTTCCGCAGTTACCCTCAAGAGACCCAGTACTTC,CASSFRSYPQETQYF,NA,NA,TRBJ2-5,TRBV11-1
TGTGCCAGCAGTTACTCAGAGGTCTCCTACGAGCAGTACTTC,CASSYSEVSYEQYF,once,NA,TRBJ2-7,TRBV6-6
TGTGCCAGCAGCCAAGAGGGCGGGAGGGGGGCGCGATATTATGGCTACACCTTC,CASSQEGGRGARYYGYTF,NA,NA,TRBJ1-2,TRBV4-2
TGTGCCAGCAGCTTCGGGACATACACTGAAGCTTTCTTT,CASSFGTYTEAFF,NA,NA,TRBJ1-1,TRBV5-6
TGTGCCAGCAGCCCCGGGAGTCTCTTGATGGGGGAGCTGTTTTTT,CASSPGSLLMGELFF,NA,NA,TRBJ2-2,TRBV11-2
TGTGCCAGCAGCTCCAGACAGGGAGTTTTAAAATCACCCCTCCACTTT,CASSSRQGVLKSPLHF,NA,TRBD1,TRBJ1-6,TRBV5-4
TGCAGCGTTGCCCAGGGAGGATACAATGAGCAGTTCTTC,CSVAQGGYNEQFF,once,NA,TRBJ2-1,TRBV29-1
TGTGCCAGCAGCTGGGGCCAGGGGACCTCCTACGAGCAGTACTTC,CASSWGQGTSYEQYF,NA,NA,TRBJ2-7,TRBV11-2
TGCGCCAGCAGCCTCGGACAGGGGAGGTCCTACGAGCAGTACTTC,CASSLGQGRSYEQYF,NA,TRBD1,TRBJ2-7,TRBV4-1
TGCAGCGTTGCTGGGGCACAGTTTGAAAAACTGTTTTTT,CSVAGAQFEKLFF,NA,NA,TRBJ1-4,TRBV29-1
TGTGCCAGCAGCTTTAGCGGGGGGCGCACAGATACGCAGTATTTT,CASSFSGGRTDTQYF,NA,TRBD2,TRBJ2-3,TRBV7-6
TGTGCCAGCAGGTCCGGGGTCTACCCTGGCTACACCTTC,CASRSGVYPGYTF,NA,NA,TRBJ1-2,TRBV6-8
TGCAGCGTGGGACAGGGGGACTATGGCTACACCTTC,CSVGQGDYGYTF,once,TRBD1,TRBJ1-2,TRBV29-1
TGTGCTAGTGGTTTGTTTCGTAGCCTGTACCAAGAGACCCAGTACTTC,CASGLFRSLYQETQYF,NA,NA,TRBJ2-5,TRBV12-5
TGTGCCTTGGGTAGCGGGGACAACAATGAGCAGTTCTTC,CALGSGDNNEQFF,NA,TRBD2,TRBJ2-1,TRBV15
TGCGCCAGTTCCGGGACAGGGGCATCTGGGGCCAACGTCCTGACTTTC,CASSGTGASGANVLTF,NA,TRBD1,TRBJ2-6,TRBV5-1
TGCGCCAGCAGCCCGGGACTTAGTGAAGCTTTCTTT,CASSPGLSEAFF,NA,NA,TRBJ1-1,TRBV4-1
TGTGCCAGCAGCTTAGGAACAGGGTCATATGGCGAGCAGTACTTC,CASSLGTGSYGEQYF,once,NA,TRBJ2-7,TRBV7-9
TGTGCCAGCAGTGATGACAGTAGAGGTGAAAAACTGTTTTTT,CASSDDSRGEKLFF,NA,NA,TRBJ1-4,TRBV25-1
TGTGCCAGCAGTGAAGAACCCCCCCAGGCCTCGTACGAGCAGTACTTC,CASSEEPPQASYEQYF,NA,NA,TRBJ2-7,TRBV6-1
TGTGCCAGCAGCGTAGACCCGGGGGGAGGGGGGCTCACTTCGACTAATGAAAAACTGTTTTTT,CASSVDPGGGGLTSTNEKLFF,NA,NA,TRBJ1-4,TRBV9
TGTGCCAGCTCGCGAGACTCCTACAATGAGCAGTTCTTC,CASSRDSYNEQFF,NA,NA,TRBJ2-1,TRBV7-8
TGTGCCAGCAGTTCGCTGGGACAGGGACTTGGAGAGCAGTTCTTC,CASSSLGQGLGEQFF,NA,TRBD1,TRBJ2-1,TRBV27
TGTGCCAGCAGTGCAAACCACCCAAGGGGGCGCGAGGAAAAACTGTTTTTT,CASSANHPRGREEKLFF,NA,TRBD1,TRBJ1-4,TRBV6-1
TGTTCCAGCAGCTTAGCAGGGGCGGAGTATGGGTTCTATGGCTACACCTTC,CSSSLAGAEYGFYGYTF,NA,NA,TRBJ1-2,TRBV7-9
TGTGCCATCAGTGAGTTGCGGGCCAGCACAGATACGCAGTATTTT,CAISELRASTDTQYF,NA,NA,TRBJ2-3,TRBV10-3
TGCAGCGTTGAAAGTAGGGACAGGGCCTACGAGCAGTACTTC,CSVESRDRAYEQYF,NA,TRBD1,TRBJ2-7,TRBV29-1
TGTGCCAGCAGTGCCTCAGGGTCGTTGGACAATCAGCCCCAGCATTTT,CASSASGSLDNQPQHF,NA,NA,TRBJ1-5,TRBV6-1
TGCGCCAGCAGCCAAGATGGGGGCGCAAGTGGCTACACCTTC,CASSQDGGASGYTF,few,NA,TRBJ1-2,TRBV4-1
TGTGCCTGGAGCCCGGTCTCTGGAAACACCATATATTTT,CAWSPVSGNTIYF,NA,NA,TRBJ1-3,TRBV30